This T cell receptor (beta chain) was identified in a study of blood T cell repertoires in COVID-19 (TCRdb year 2020). About the investigation overall: Collaborator samples came from the United States, Italy and Spain and covered acute and convalescent phases of COVID-19. Deeply sampled blood TCRbeta repertoires from subjects exposed to, actively infected with, or recovered from COVID-19 were included in the dataset. The samples were drawn from the first 160 participants of the ongoing ImmuneRACE study and from under 1,500 subjects provided by 6 global collaborators. Where available, HLA class I and class II types were taken from metadata supplied by the sample provider and were not determined by assay-based typing. The material from the prospective study consisted of cDNA or gDNA derived from T cells, B-cell-depleted T cells, or PBMCs. Nearly every sample came with metadata listing a de-identified subject ID, COVID-19 status, age in years and sex. The repertoires were released in a freely available public database meant as a resource for research on the immune response to SARS-CoV-2. The full study reports these points: The quantity of clinical and demographic metadata differed by source and by participant and was supplied without curation.

TCRbeta CDR3 regions were amplified from genomic DNA using the immunoSEQ Assay, a bias-controlled multiplex PCR. Turning to the authors' computational methods: The number of nucleated cells in each sample was estimated by amplification of reference gene primers within the assay. To quantify the absolute abundance of each unique TCRbeta CDR3 rearrangement, sequence reads were collapsed and filtered. Productive Simpson clonality was computed per sample as the square root of Simpson's diversity index over productive rearrangements. TCRdb holds this immuneACCESS table with in-frame rearrangements only. Some clones are missing; in checked studies, unresolved V genes explain under half, and the rest has no known cause. That table is the source of V, J and clone size, and D and trimming were worked out from the DNA. The sample table records 100,000 to 150,000 clones; around nine tenths of these occur just once. The ten largest clones represent approximately 10% of the sample.

About this clone itself: No antigen is known for it. No base qualities exist here, and no much larger clone lies one base off it.

The CDR1 and CDR2 encoded by the germline V gene are SGHTA and FQGNSA. V is shortened by 1 base, J by 5 bases, and the region joining them spans 11 bases. Counted from cysteine to phenylalanine, this CDR3 has 14 amino acids. Only the CDR3 DNA is retained, 42 bases long and in frame from the first base. One collaborating source in Seattle enrolled patients while the patients were actively infected and followed the patients over time throughout the course of disease. The collaborating institutions used their own protocols to collect whole blood in K2EDTA tubes. For TCRbeta analysis, collaborators shipped samples in one of three forms: frozen whole blood, isolated PBMCs, or DNA extracted from either of those sample types.

The TCR originated in a woman aged 65 to 85 with COVID-19, enrolled during active disease. The sequence links TRBV7-2 to TRBJ2-5; perhaps TRBD2 is the D gene, with 7 bases matching. Sequenced material: peripheral blood. The CDR3 corresponds to CASSLEGGVETQYF. The bases are TGTGCCAGCAGCTTAGAAGGGGGGGTGGAGACCCAGTACTTC.